Described below is a single T cell receptor beta chain sequence and its context. Its antigen remains unidentified. The data belong to a study of blood T cell dynamics during melanoma immunotherapy. Overall study findings and caveats: Clones driving repertoire changes may be melanoma-specific or general immune activation.

Documented time point: week 3, after first cycle of checkpoint inhibitor. The germline V gene has CDR1 SGHKS and CDR2 YYEKEE (reference sequence). CDR3 size: 17 residues. The germline V and J ends were trimmed by 4 bases and 7 bases, with 21 bases remaining between them. This table comes from immunoSEQ multiplex PCR, and its TCRdb copy is limited to in-frame clones, with some not included. The sample contains fewer than 13,000 clones, 75% to 90% of which appear only once. The rearrangement joins TRBV5-5 to TRBJ1-6; a weak D match, TRBD1 (5 bases). This specimen consisted of blood, obtained from a patient treated with checkpoint blockade. The TCR originated in a human donor with melanoma. The CDR3 DNA follows: TGTGCCAGCAGCCGCTCCGGGACTTCTGAAAGGAATTCACCCCTCCACTTT. It codes for CASSRSGTSERNSPLHF. Complete variable domain (other parts from reference TRBV5-5 and TRBJ1-6): DAGVTQSPTHLIKTRGQQVTLRCSPISGHKSVSWYQQVLGQGPQFIFQYYEKEERGRGNFPDRFSARQFPNYSSELNVNALLLGDSALYLCASSRSGTSERNSPLHFGNGTRLTVT.